This T cell receptor (beta chain) was retrieved from a study of blood T cells in healthy people across ages. Study-level results: Getting older went along with TCR beta diversity per million T cells dropping roughly linearly. A conclusive naive versus antigen-experienced comparison was prevented by the unsorted PBMCs. Total diversity from one million sequenced T cells was likely underestimated.

Alongside a J-beta primer mix, a sample-barcoded 5' primer served in a second PCR lasting about 7 to 12 cycles. Individual samples furnished no less than 3 million CDR3-containing paired-end reads apiece. TCRdb independently ran MiXCR on the 5' RACE reads; one entry per CDR3 protein. The table includes approximately 1.5 million distinct CDR3 sequences, almost 35% detected once. Of note for this clonotype: What it binds is not known. A much larger clone lies one base from this, so it may be a read error.

The CDR3 is 17 residues long. Per germline, CDR1 MGHRA and CDR2 YSYEKL. This chain uses TRBV4-1 with TRBJ2-7; possibly TRBD1 or TRBD2 for D (6 bases each). This clonotype was sampled from a woman aged 25 to 39 in good health. Specimen: blood. The CDR3 here is CANSQANGGPRSYEQYF. The CDR3 coding sequence is TGCGCCAACAGCCAAGCTAACGGGGGCCCACGCTCCTACGAGCAGTACTTC.